A selection of T cell receptor beta chains follows, all from one sample in a study of spatial heterogeneity in lung cancer. In TCRdb, the 5' RACE reads were re-called with MiXCR into one record per CDR3 protein. The sample has about 10,000 distinct CDR3 sequences; 23% are singletons. The sample consisted of PBMCs, taken at follow-up. These receptors came from a female donor with early-stage non-small cell lung cancer. CDR3s include the opening cysteine and the closing phenylalanine or tryptophan. The D gene is left open where the match is weak. Rows may omit the clone size; those that give it use once, few, many or a size class.

TRBV28,NA,TRBJ2-2,NA,CASSDTRGEDTGELFF,TGTGCCAGCAGTGATACTAGAGGGGAAGACACCGGGGAGCTGTTTTTT
TRBV7-2,NA,TRBJ1-3,NA,CASSLVESSGNTIYF,TGTGCCAGCAGCTTAGTGGAGAGCTCTGGAAACACCATATATTTT
TRBV6-2/TRBV6-3,few,TRBJ2-1,TRBD2,CASNNLAGGDQFF,TGTGCCAGCAACAACCTAGCGGGAGGGGATCAGTTCTTC
TRBV6-5,once,TRBJ1-1,NA,CASSYEAYTEAFF,TGTGCCAGCAGTTACGAGGCTTACACTGAAGCTTTCTTT
TRBV12-5,NA,TRBJ1-1,TRBD1,CASGPGLGQGGAEAFF,TGTGCTAGTGGTCCAGGCCTAGGGCAGGGGGGCGCTGAAGCTTTCTTT
TRBV12-3/TRBV12-4,medium-sized,TRBJ2-7,NA,CASSLRRGVQYF,TGTGCCAGCAGTTTACGCAGGGGTGTGCAGTACTTC
TRBV5-6,NA,TRBJ1-2,NA,CASSLGSHDGGYTF,TGTGCCAGCAGCTTGGGGTCCCATGATGGCGGCTACACCTTC
TRBV20-1,few,TRBJ2-7,TRBD1,CSARDQAGTGSEQYF,TGCAGTGCTAGAGATCAGGCGGGGACAGGGAGCGAGCAGTACTTC
TRBV5-1,NA,TRBJ1-1,NA,CASSLGATMNTEAFF,TGCGCCAGCAGCTTGGGAGCCACTATGAACACTGAAGCTTTCTTT
TRBV29-1,NA,TRBJ1-1,NA,CSVAGAGRLNAFF,TGCAGCGTTGCCGGTGCGGGCCGCCTGAACGCTTTCTTT
TRBV7-2,NA,TRBJ2-7,NA,CASSLQSGGQYF,TGTGCCAGCAGCCTACAGTCGGGCGGGCAGTACTTC
TRBV7-9,few,TRBJ2-7,TRBD2,CASSLAGSPYEQYF,TGTGCCAGCAGCCTAGCGGGAAGCCCCTACGAGCAGTACTTC
TRBV9,NA,TRBJ2-4,NA,CASSPDFAKNIQYF,TGTGCCAGCAGCCCCGATTTTGCCAAAAACATTCAGTACTTC
TRBV18,medium-sized,TRBJ2-3,TRBD2,CASSPVLAGGLGGDTQYF,TGTGCCAGCTCACCAGTCCTAGCGGGAGGGCTCGGCGGAGATACGCAGTATTTT
TRBV20-1,medium-sized,TRBJ2-7,NA,CSARDRREFYEQYF,TGCAGTGCTAGAGATCGCCGGGAGTTTTACGAGCAGTACTTC
TRBV18,NA,TRBJ2-3,NA,CASSPPALSTDTQYF,TGTGCCAGCTCACCTCCGGCATTGAGCACAGATACGCAGTATTTT
TRBV7-8,few,TRBJ2-2,NA,CASSSSLGGELFF,TGTGCCAGCAGCTCGTCTCTGGGCGGGGAGCTGTTTTTT
TRBV28,medium-sized,TRBJ2-7,TRBD2,CASSLPFGGEQYF,TGTGCCAGCAGTTTACCTTTCGGGGGGGAGCAGTACTTC